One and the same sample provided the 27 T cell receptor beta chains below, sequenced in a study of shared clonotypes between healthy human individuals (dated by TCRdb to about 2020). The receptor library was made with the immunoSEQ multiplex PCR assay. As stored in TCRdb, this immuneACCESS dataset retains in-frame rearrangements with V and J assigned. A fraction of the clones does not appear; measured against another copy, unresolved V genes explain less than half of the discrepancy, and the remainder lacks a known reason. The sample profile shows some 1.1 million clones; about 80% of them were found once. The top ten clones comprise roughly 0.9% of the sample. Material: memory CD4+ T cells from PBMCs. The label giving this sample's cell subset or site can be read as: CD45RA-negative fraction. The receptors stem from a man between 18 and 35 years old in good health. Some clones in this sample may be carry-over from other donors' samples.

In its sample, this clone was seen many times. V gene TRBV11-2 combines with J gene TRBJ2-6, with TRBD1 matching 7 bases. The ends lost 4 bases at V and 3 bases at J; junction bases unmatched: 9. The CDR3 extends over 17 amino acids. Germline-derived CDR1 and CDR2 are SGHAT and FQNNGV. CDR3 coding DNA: TGTGCCAGCAGCTCCACCAAGACAGGGCGTGGGGCCAACGTCCTGACTTTC. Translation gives CASSSTKTGRGANVLTF.

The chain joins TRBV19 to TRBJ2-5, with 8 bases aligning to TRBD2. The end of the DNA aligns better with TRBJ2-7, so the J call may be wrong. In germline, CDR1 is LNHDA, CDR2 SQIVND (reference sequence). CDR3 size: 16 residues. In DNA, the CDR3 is TGTGCCAGTAGTATAGTCGTTGCCGGGAGGGACCACGAGCAGTACTTC. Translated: CASSIVVAGRDHEQYF.

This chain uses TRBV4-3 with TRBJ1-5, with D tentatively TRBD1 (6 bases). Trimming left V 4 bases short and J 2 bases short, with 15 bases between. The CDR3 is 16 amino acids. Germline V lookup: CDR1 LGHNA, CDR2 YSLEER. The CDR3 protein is CASSREDRDRNQPQHF. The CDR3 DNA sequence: TGCGCCAGCAGCCGAGAGGACAGAGACCGCAATCAGCCCCAGCATTTT.

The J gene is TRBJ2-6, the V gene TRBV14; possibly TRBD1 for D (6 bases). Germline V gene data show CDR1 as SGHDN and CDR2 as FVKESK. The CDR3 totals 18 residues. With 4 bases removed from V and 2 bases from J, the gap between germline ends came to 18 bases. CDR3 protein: CASSRQAGTLTGANVLTF. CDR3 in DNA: TGTGCCAGCAGCCGCCAGGCCGGGACACTGACTGGGGCCAACGTCCTGACTTTC.

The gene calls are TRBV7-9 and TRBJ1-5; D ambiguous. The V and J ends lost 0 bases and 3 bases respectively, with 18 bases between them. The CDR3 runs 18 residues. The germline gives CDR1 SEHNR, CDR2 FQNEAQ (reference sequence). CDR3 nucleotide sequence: TGTGCCAGCAGCTTAGCGCGTAAGGACGGAAGAAACAATCAGCCCCAGCATTTT. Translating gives CASSLARKDGRNNQPQHF.

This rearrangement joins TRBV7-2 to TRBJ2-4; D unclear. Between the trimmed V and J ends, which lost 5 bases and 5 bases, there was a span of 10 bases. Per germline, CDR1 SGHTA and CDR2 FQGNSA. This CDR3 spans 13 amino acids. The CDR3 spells CASSPFGQNIQYF. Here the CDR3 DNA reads TGTGCCAGCAGCCCATTTGGCCAAAACATTCAGTACTTC.

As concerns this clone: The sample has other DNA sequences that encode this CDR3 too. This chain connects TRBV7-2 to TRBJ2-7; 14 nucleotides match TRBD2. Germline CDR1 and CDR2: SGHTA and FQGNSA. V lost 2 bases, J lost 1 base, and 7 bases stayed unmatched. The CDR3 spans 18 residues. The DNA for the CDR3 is TGTGCCAGCAGCTTATCAAACGGACTAGCGGGAGGATCCTACGAGCAGTACTTC. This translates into CASSLSNGLAGGSYEQYF.

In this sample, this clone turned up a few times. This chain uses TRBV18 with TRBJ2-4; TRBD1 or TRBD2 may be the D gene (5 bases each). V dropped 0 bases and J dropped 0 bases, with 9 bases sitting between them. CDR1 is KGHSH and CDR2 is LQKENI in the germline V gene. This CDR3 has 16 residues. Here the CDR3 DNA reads TGTGCCAGCTCACCACCCGGGGCCTTAGCCAAAAACATTCAGTACTTC. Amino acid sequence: CASSPPGALAKNIQYF. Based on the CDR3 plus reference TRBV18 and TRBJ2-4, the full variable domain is NAGVMQNPRHLVRRRGQEARLRCSPMKGHSHVYWYRQLPEEGLKFMVYLQKENIIDESGMPKERFSAEFPKEGPSILRIQQVVRGDSAAYFCASSPPGALAKNIQYFGAGTRLSVL.

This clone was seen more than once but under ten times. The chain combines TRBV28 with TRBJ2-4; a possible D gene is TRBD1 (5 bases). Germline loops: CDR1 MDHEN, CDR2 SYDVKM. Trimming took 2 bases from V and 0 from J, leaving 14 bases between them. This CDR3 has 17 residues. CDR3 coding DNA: TGTGCCAGCAGTTTAGGTATCAGGGTGATAGCCAAAAACATTCAGTACTTC. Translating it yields CASSLGIRVIAKNIQYF.

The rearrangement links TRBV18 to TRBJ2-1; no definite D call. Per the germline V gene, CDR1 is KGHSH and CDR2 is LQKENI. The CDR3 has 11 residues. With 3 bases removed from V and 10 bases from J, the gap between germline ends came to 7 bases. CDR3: CASSPFPEQFF. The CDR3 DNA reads TGTGCCAGCTCACCTTTTCCCGAGCAGTTCTTC.

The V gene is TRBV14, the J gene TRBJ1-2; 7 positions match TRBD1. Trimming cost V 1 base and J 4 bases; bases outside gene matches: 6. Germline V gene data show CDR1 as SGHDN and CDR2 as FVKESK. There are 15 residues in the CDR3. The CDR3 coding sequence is TGTGCCAGCAGCCAAGCCAGGGGGGGGCCCTATGGCTACACCTTC. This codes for CASSQARGGPYGYTF.

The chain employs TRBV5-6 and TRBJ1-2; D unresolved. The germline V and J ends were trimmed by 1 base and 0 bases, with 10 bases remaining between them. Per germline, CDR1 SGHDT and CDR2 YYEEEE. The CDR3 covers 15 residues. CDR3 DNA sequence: TGTGCCAGCAGCTTGATTCAGACCCCTAACTATGGCTACACCTTC. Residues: CASSLIQTPNYGYTF.

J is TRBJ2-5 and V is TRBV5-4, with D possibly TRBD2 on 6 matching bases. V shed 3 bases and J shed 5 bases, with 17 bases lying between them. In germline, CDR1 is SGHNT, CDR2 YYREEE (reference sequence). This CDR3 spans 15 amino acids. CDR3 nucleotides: TGTGCCAGCAGCTGGGATCCGGCGGGACGGGAGACCCAGTACTTC. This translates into CASSWDPAGRETQYF.

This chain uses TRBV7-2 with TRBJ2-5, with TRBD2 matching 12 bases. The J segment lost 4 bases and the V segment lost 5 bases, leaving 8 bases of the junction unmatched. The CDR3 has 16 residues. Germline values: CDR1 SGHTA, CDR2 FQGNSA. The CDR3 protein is CASSPFGTSGPETQYF. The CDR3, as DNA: TGTGCCAGCAGCCCTTTTGGGACTAGCGGGCCAGAGACCCAGTACTTC.

CDR3 in amino acids: CAWSTESLNTGELFF. The CDR3 region has the DNA TGTGCCTGGAGTACGGAAAGCTTGAACACCGGGGAGCTGTTTTTT. The V and J genes are TRBV30 and TRBJ2-2; no reliable D call. V was trimmed by 2 bases and J by 1 base, leaving 11 bases between them. CDR3 length equals 15 residues. CDR1 and CDR2 from the germline V gene are GTSNPN and SVGIG (reference sequence).

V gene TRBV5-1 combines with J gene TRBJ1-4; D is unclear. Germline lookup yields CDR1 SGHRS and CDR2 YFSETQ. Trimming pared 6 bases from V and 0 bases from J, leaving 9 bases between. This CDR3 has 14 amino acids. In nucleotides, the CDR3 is TGCGCCAGCAAATTGACGGCAACTAATGAAAAACTGTTTTTT. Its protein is CASKLTATNEKLFF.

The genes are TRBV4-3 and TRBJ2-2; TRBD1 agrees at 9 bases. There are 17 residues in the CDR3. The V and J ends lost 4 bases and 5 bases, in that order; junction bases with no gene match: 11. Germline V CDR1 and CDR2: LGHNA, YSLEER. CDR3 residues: CASSRHNRGRGTGELFF. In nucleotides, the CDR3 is TGCGCCAGCAGCCGACATAACAGGGGGCGAGGGACCGGGGAGCTGTTTTTT.

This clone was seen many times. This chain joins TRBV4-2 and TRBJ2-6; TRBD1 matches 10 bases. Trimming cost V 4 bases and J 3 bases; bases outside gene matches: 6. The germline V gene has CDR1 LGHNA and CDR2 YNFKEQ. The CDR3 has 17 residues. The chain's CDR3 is CASSLGTGESGANVLTF. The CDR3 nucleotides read TGTGCCAGCAGCCTCGGGACAGGGGAAAGTGGGGCCAACGTCCTGACTTTC.

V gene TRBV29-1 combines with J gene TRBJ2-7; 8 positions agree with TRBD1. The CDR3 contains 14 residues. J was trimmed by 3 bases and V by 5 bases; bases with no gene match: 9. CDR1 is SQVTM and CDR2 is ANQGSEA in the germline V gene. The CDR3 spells CSVNPGQGGYEQYF. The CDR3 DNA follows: TGCAGCGTTAACCCCGGACAGGGCGGCTACGAGCAGTACTTC.

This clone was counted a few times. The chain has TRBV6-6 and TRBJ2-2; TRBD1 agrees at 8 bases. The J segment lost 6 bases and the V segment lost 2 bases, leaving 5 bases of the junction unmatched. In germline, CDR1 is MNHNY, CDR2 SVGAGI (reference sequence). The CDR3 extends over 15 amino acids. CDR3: CASSYRWTGPGELFF. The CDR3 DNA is TGTGCCAGCAGTTACCGTTGGACAGGGCCCGGGGAGCTGTTTTTT.

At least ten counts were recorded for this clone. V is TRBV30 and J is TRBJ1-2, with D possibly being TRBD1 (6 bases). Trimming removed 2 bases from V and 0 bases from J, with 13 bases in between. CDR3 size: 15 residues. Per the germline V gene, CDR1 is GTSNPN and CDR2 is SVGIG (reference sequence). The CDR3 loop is CAWSFLGGANYGYTF. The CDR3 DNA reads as TGTGCCTGGAGTTTTTTGGGGGGCGCTAACTATGGCTACACCTTC. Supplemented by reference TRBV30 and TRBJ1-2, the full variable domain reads SQTIHQWPATLVQPVGSPLSLECTVEGTSNPNLYWYRQAAGRGLQLLFYSVGIGQISSEVPQNLSASRPQDRQFILSSKKLLLSDSGFYLCAWSFLGGANYGYTFGSGTRLTVV.

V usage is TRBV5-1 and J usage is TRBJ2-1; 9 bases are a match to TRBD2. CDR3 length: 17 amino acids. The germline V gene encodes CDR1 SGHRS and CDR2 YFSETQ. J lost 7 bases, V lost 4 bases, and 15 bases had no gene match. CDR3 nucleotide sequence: TGCGCCAGCAGCCCCCCGAGGGTAGCGGGGGTGGGGAATGAGCAGTTCTTC. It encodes CASSPPRVAGVGNEQFF.

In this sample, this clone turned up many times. The CDR3 DNA follows: TGCGCCAGCAGCTTTACCTCAGGTGCTGGAAACACCATATATTTT. The encoded protein is CASSFTSGAGNTIYF. This rearrangement joins TRBV5-1 to TRBJ1-3; D call uncertain. Germline loops: CDR1 SGHRS, CDR2 YFSETQ. The V and J ends lost 2 bases and 2 bases respectively, with 11 bases between them. CDR3 length equals 15 residues. Based on the CDR3 plus reference TRBV5-1 and TRBJ1-3, the full variable domain is KAGVTQTPRYLIKTRGQQVTLSCSPISGHRSVSWYQQTPGQGLQFLFEYFSETQRNKGNFPGRFSGRQFSNSRSEMNVSTLELGDSALYLCASSFTSGAGNTIYFGEGSWLTVV.

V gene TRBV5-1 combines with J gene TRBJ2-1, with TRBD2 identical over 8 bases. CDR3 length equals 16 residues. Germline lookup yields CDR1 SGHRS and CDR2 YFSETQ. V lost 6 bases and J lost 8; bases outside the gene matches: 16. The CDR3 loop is CASNLAGLASVDEQFF. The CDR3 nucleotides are TGCGCCAGCAACCTGGCCGGACTAGCTAGTGTCGATGAGCAGTTCTTC.

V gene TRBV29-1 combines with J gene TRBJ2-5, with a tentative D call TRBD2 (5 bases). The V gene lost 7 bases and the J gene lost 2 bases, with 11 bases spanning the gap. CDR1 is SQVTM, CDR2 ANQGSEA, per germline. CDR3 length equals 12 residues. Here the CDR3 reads CSAGGRQETQYF. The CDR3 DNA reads TGCAGCGCTGGCGGGCGACAAGAGACCCAGTACTTC.

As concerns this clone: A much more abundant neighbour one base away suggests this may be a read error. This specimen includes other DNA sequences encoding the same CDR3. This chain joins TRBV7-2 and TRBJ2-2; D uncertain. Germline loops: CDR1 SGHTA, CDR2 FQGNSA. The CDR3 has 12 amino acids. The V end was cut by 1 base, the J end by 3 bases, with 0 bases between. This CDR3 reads CASSLDTGELFF. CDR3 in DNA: TGTGCCAGCAGCTTAGACACCGGGGAGCTGTTTTTT.

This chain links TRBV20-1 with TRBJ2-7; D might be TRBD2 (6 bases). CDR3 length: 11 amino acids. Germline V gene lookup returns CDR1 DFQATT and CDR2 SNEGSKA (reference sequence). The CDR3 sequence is CRGGGDSEQYF. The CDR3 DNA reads TGCAGAGGTGGAGGGGACTCCGAGCAGTACTTC.